Below are 9 T cell receptor beta chains sequenced from a single sample in a study of post-analysis software for immune sequencing data. Study conclusions and caveats: The five TRBV segments detected at higher frequency in patients than in controls included TRBV5-6, TRBV5-1 and TRBV20-1.

Presence of unique molecular identifiers characterized the TCR beta cDNA libraries. TCRdb reprocessed the PCR reads with MiXCR, giving one entry per CDR3 protein. The sample has hundreds of thousands of distinct CDR3 sequences, 25% to 30% seen once. The antigens of these receptors remain unknown. The sequenced sample was blood. The source of these receptors is a girl aged 10 to 17 with multiple sclerosis.

This clonotype was found a few times. V and J are TRBV29-1 and TRBJ2-1, with D possibly called TRBD1 or TRBD2 (5 bases each). CDR1 and CDR2 (germline): SQVTM, ANQGSEA. Trimming cost V 1 base and J 7 bases, with 11 bases left between them. This CDR3 is built from 13 residues. The CDR3 bases are TGCAGCGTTGAAGGGGGACGGTTAAATGAGCAGTTCTTC. As protein: CSVEGGRLNEQFF.

This clonotype was seen a few times. The rearrangement uses TRBV28 and TRBJ2-7; 13 bases are a match to TRBD2. This CDR3 comprises 19 residues. Germline loops: CDR1 MDHEN, CDR2 SYDVKM. Losses at the gene ends were 4 bases for V and 7 bases for J; bases not matched to a gene: 19. CDR3: CASSSTTSGRAKIWNEQYF. The CDR3 DNA reads TGTGCCAGCAGTTCCACAACTAGCGGGAGGGCCAAAATCTGGAATGAGCAGTACTTC.

Turning to this clonotype: The junction does not match germline at one end; this may be a read error. The chain combines TRBV12-3 or TRBV12-4 with TRBJ2-3; 9 nucleotides line up with TRBD2. There are 15 residues in the CDR3. CDR3 protein: CAGRRTRGGVDTQYF. The CDR3 bases are TGTGCCGGCAGACGAACGCGGGGGGGCGTGGATACGCAGTATTTT.

Of note for this clonotype: At one boundary the junction diverges from the germline segment, which might be a read error. The chain uses TRBV20-1 and TRBJ2-1; 7 positions agree with TRBD2. Germline CDR1 DFQATT, CDR2 SNEGSKA (reference sequence). The CDR3 has 15 residues. The CDR3 sequence: CSASPGGTPNNEQFF. The CDR3 DNA reads TGTAGTGCTAGCCCCGGGGGGACGCCTAACAATGAGCAGTTCTTC.

This chain connects TRBV15 to TRBJ1-4; D is unclear. Trimming cost V 5 bases and J 4 bases, with 17 bases left between them. CDR1 LNHNV and CDR2 YYDKDF come from the germline V gene (reference sequence). This CDR3 has 16 residues. This CDR3 reads CATSSPRRVLNEKLFF. The CDR3 DNA sequence: TGTGCCACCAGCTCCCCTCGGCGGGTCCTTAATGAAAAACTGTTTTTT.

V gene TRBV4-3 combines with J gene TRBJ1-2; D gene uncertain. CDR3 size: 13 residues. Germline V gene data show CDR1 as LGHNA and CDR2 as YSLEER. V was shortened by 0 bases and J by 6 bases, with 8 bases between the two germline ends. The CDR3 DNA reads TGCGCCAGCAGCCAAGATAGGGCGGATGGCTACACCTTC. It specifies CASSQDRADGYTF.

This clonotype has a count of ten or more. The chain links TRBV4-3 to TRBJ2-1; 7 bases fit TRBD2. V lost 1 base, J lost 1 base, and 7 bases stayed unmatched. The CDR3 is made up of 17 amino acids. Germline CDR1 and CDR2: LGHNA and YSLEER. This CDR3 reads CASSQGIVGGSYNEQFF. In DNA, the CDR3 is TGCGCCAGCAGCCAAGGCATAGTGGGAGGGTCCTACAATGAGCAGTTCTTC.

This clonotype was counted a few times. CDR3 sequence: CASSPDRPGELFF. CDR3 sequence (DNA): TGTGCCAGCAGTCCGGACAGGCCCGGGGAGCTGTTTTTT. The chain uses TRBV6-6 and TRBJ2-2; TRBD1 matches 7 bases. CDR3 size: 13 residues. In germline, CDR1 is MNHNY, CDR2 SVGAGI (reference sequence). V trimming: 5 bases; J trimming: 6 bases; junction bases outside the gene matches: 3.

A few counts support this clonotype. The chain carries TRBV12-3 or TRBV12-4 and TRBJ1-5; 8 bases align to TRBD1. The V and J ends lost 7 bases and 7 bases, in that order; junction bases with no gene match: 12. The CDR3 is 15 amino acids. CDR3 amino acids: CASNPSGGAGQPQHF. The CDR3, as DNA: TGTGCCAGCAATCCTTCAGGGGGCGCAGGACAGCCCCAGCATTTT.